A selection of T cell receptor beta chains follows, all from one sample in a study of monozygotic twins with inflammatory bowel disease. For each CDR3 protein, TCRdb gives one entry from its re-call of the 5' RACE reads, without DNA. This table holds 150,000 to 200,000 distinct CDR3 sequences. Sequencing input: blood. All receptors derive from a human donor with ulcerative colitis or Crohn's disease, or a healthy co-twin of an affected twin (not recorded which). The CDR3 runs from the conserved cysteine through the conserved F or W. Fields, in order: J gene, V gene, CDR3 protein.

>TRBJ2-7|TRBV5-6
CASSLEPHRVHEQYF
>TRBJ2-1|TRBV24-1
CATSDSSGETGSYNEQFF
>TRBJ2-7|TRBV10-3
CAISEGSGATYEQYF
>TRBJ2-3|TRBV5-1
CASTLAPSGSWADTQYF
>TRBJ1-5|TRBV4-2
CASSQLNREDQPQHF
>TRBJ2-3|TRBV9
CASSVVEGGETDTQYF
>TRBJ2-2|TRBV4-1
CASSQDPRAGELFF
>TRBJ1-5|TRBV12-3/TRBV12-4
CASSLTSGNQPQHF
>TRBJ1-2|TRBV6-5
CASSYSRYTALDGYTF
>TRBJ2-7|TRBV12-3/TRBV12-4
CASSWDRGVYEQYF
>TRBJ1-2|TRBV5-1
CASSYKGAVYGYTF
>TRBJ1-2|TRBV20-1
CSANSQGPDGYTF
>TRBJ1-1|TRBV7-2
CASSLVGRVNTEAFF
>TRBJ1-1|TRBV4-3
CASSQGLIGDTEAFF
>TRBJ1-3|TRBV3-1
CASSPLAAGLSGNTIYF
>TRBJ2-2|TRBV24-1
CATSDLGQGVTGELFF
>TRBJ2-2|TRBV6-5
CASSYSMSNTGELFF